What follows are 15 T cell receptor beta chains derived from one specimen sequenced in a study of identical twins. TCRdb redid the calling of the 5' RACE reads with MiXCR, one entry per CDR3 protein. The sample records over 500,000 distinct CDR3 sequences, less than 25% being singletons. This same sample was also part of a study on T cells expressing NK-cell markers.

The source material was CD4+ T cells sorted from blood. These receptors were taken from a woman between 18 and 29 years old in good health.

This chain links TRBV29-1 with TRBJ2-3; D is unresolved. The germline V gene has CDR1 SQVTM and CDR2 ANQGSEA. The V end lost 3 bases, the J end lost 3 bases, and 7 bases lay between the germline ends. CDR3 length equals 12 residues. The chain's CDR3 is CSVEAWTDTQYF. The CDR3 bases are TGCAGCGTTGAGGCTTGGACAGATACGCAGTATTTT.

This clonotype has a handful of counts. The genes are TRBV12-3 or TRBV12-4 and TRBJ2-6, with TRBD2 as a possible D gene (6 bases). This CDR3 has 16 residues. Trimming left V 7 bases short and J 0 bases short, with 13 bases between. In DNA form, the CDR3 reads TGTGCCAGCACCCAGGAGCGGGTCTCTGGGGCCAACGTCCTGACTTTC. Its protein is CASTQERVSGANVLTF.

This clonotype occurred many times. The rearrangement links TRBV12-3 or TRBV12-4 to TRBJ2-1; 9 nucleotides match TRBD2. V dropped 2 bases and J dropped 8; count of bases not matched to a gene: 7. The CDR3 totals 15 residues. CDR3 in DNA: TGTGCCAGCAGTTTATTAGCGGGGGAAACGGATGAGCAGTTCTTC. It encodes CASSLLAGETDEQFF.

In this sample, this clonotype turned up a few times. This chain links TRBV4-1 with TRBJ2-7, with 9 bases fitting TRBD2. Losses at the gene ends were 4 bases for V and 4 bases for J; bases not matched to a gene: 14. Germline V lookup: CDR1 MGHRA, CDR2 YSYEKL. This CDR3 spans 17 amino acids. The CDR3 loop is CASSPLGVAGGTYEQYF. CDR3 bases: TGCGCCAGCAGCCCCCTGGGTGTGGCGGGAGGGACGTACGAGCAGTACTTC.

This clonotype has more than one count but fewer than ten. The chain links TRBV5-1 to TRBJ2-3; D unresolved. This CDR3 region has 13 residues. Germline CDR1 reads SGHRS; CDR2 reads YFSETQ. The V end was cut by 2 bases, the J end by 6 bases, with 10 bases between. In DNA, the CDR3 is TGCGCCAGCAGCTTTGACGGAAGCGATACGCAGTATTTT. The encoded protein is CASSFDGSDTQYF.

J is TRBJ2-5 and V is TRBV5-1; 9 nucleotides align to TRBD1. CDR3 length: 13 residues. The V and J ends lost 7 bases and 5 bases, in that order; junction bases with no gene match: 6. Germline lookup yields CDR1 SGHRS and CDR2 YFSETQ. The CDR3, as DNA: TGCGCCAGCGCGACAGGGGGAGGCGAGACCCAGTACTTC. Its translation: CASATGGGETQYF.

This clonotype showed up just a few times. V is TRBV5-1 and J is TRBJ2-3; no firm D call. In germline, CDR1 is SGHRS, CDR2 YFSETQ. This CDR3 spans 13 amino acids. Trimming left V 1 base short and J 5 bases short, with 8 bases between. DNA for the CDR3: TGCGCCAGCAGCTTGTTCTCCGGAGATACGCAGTATTTT. As protein: CASSLFSGDTQYF.

This clonotype was observed a handful of times. The V gene is TRBV28, the J gene TRBJ2-3; D may be TRBD2 (6 bases). This CDR3 spans 15 amino acids. V was cut by 5 bases and J by 2 bases, with 14 bases left in between. CDR1 is MDHEN, CDR2 SYDVKM, per germline. CDR3 sequence: CASSRGTTSTDTQYF. CDR3 in DNA: TGTGCCAGCAGTCGCGGGACGACCTCCACAGATACGCAGTATTTT. Filled out from reference TRBV28 and TRBJ2-3, the complete variable domain reads DVKVTQSSRYLVKRTGEKVFLECVQDMDHENMFWYRQDPGLGLRLIYFSYDVKMKEKGDIPEGYSVSREKKERFSLILESASTNQTSMYLCASSRGTTSTDTQYFGPGTRLTVL.

This clonotype turned up a few times. This chain connects TRBV5-1 to TRBJ2-4, with 7 positions matching TRBD2. Germline loops: CDR1 SGHRS, CDR2 YFSETQ. J lost 0 bases, V lost 3 bases, and 3 bases had no gene match. The CDR3 is 15 amino acids. CDR3 amino acids: CASSSLAGAKNIQYF. The CDR3 DNA follows: TGCGCCAGCAGCTCGTTAGCGGGAGCCAAAAACATTCAGTACTTC.

This clonotype was counted a few times. V usage is TRBV4-2 and J usage is TRBJ2-5, with unresolved D. From germline, CDR1 is LGHNA and CDR2 YNFKEQ. Deletions cut 3 bases from V and 5 bases from J, with 16 bases between. This CDR3 is built from 15 residues. The CDR3 loop reads CASSQEGIPRETQYF. CDR3 coding DNA: TGTGCCAGCAGCCAGGAAGGGATCCCCCGGGAGACCCAGTACTTC.

The chain combines TRBV20-1 with TRBJ2-7, with 9 positions matching TRBD1. Trimming took 5 bases from V and 5 from J; bases not matched to a gene: 7. The CDR3 length is 13 residues. Germline V gives CDR1 DFQATT, CDR2 SNEGSKA (reference sequence). CDR3 in amino acids: CSARTGTGNEQYF. The DNA for the CDR3 is TGCAGTGCTCGAACGGGGACAGGGAACGAGCAGTACTTC.

This clonotype was counted a few times. J is TRBJ2-1 and V is TRBV7-2, with D maybe TRBD1 (5 bases). V gave up 4 bases and J gave up 6 bases, with 13 bases separating them. This CDR3 spans 14 amino acids. CDR1 and CDR2 from the germline V gene are SGHTA and FQGNSA. The CDR3 region has the DNA TGTGCCAGCAGCTCTGGGGCCTACGCCAATGAGCAGTTCTTC. Its translation is CASSSGAYANEQFF. Full variable domain (missing parts from reference TRBV7-2 and TRBJ2-1): GAGVSQSPSNKVTEKGKDVELRCDPISGHTALYWYRQSLGQGLEFLIYFQGNSAPDKSGLPSDRFSAERTGGSVSTLTIQRTQQEDSAVYLCASSSGAYANEQFFGPGTRLTVL.

CDR3 sequence reads: CASSLGASGRGDPFF. CDR3 DNA: TGTGCCAGCAGCTTAGGTGCTAGCGGGAGAGGTGATCCGTTCTTC. The J gene is TRBJ2-1, the V gene TRBV7-2, with 10 bases that match TRBD2. Trimming cost V 1 base and J 15 bases; bases outside gene matches: 12. The CDR3 has 15 amino acids. Germline V lookup: CDR1 SGHTA, CDR2 FQGNSA.

Details on this clonotype: Sequence at one end of the junction differs from germline and may be a read error. The rearrangement uses TRBV7-7 and TRBJ2-2; TRBD2 agrees at 14 bases. The CDR3 runs to 16 residues. CDR1 and CDR2 from the germline V gene are SSHAT and FNYEAQ (reference sequence). The chain's CDR3 is CASSMGLAGDTGELFF. As DNA, the CDR3 is TGTGCTAGCAGCATGGGACTAGCGGGGGATACCGGGGAGCTGTTTTTT.

As for this clonotype: A much more abundant neighbour one base away suggests this may be a read error. The rearrangement uses TRBV5-5 and TRBJ2-6; D remains ambiguous. V was pared by 3 bases and J by 0 bases, with 7 bases between. This CDR3 comprises 15 residues. Germline V gene data show CDR1 as SGHKS and CDR2 as YYEKEE (reference sequence). CDR3 DNA sequence: TGTGCCAGCAGCTGGGGAAACTCTGGGGCCAACGTCCTGACTTTC. As protein: CASSWGNSGANVLTF. Filled out from reference TRBV5-5 and TRBJ2-6, the complete variable domain reads DAGVTQSPTHLIKTRGQQVTLRCSPISGHKSVSWYQQVLGQGPQFIFQYYEKEERGRGNFPDRFSARQFPNYSSELNVNALLLGDSALYLCASSWGNSGANVLTFGAGSRLTVL.